This TCR beta chain is drawn from a study of CDR3 diversity in severe acne (dated 2019 in TCRdb). The library was made by PCR. Reads for this sample came from an Illumina HiSeq 2000. TCRdb reworked the public reads: Q25 trimming with fastp, MiXCR clone assembly, productive beta chains retained. When rows share a CDR3 protein, they turn into one entry using the most common DNA and genes. The sample yields around 91,000 distinct CDR3 sequences; over 40% were counted once. 13% to 15% of the sample goes to the ten largest clones. For CDR1 and CDR2, the germline V gene (reference sequence) lists SGHNT and YYREEE. V is shortened by 0 bases, J by 4 bases, and the region joining them spans 10 bases. Inclusive of the bounding cysteine and phenylalanine, the CDR3 is 14 residues long. Only the CDR3 part of the read is kept: 42 bases, read in frame from the first base. Worth noting for this clonotype: The target of this receptor is not known. No much larger clone is present one base from it, and per-base qualities are unavailable.

The chain couples TRBV5-4 to TRBJ1-1; perhaps TRBD1 is the D gene, with 6 bases matching. The sequence derives from a male donor in good health, without acne. The sample taken for sequencing was blood. In nucleotides, the sequence is TGTGCCAGCAGCTTGGCAGGGGCCGGCACTGAAGCTTTCTTT. This is translated as CASSLAGAGTEAFF.